A selection of T cell receptor beta chains follows, all from one sample in a study of T cell repertoires in cytomegalovirus infection. MiXCR, applied by TCRdb to the reads, yields one record per CDR3 protein. The table has hundreds of thousands of distinct CDR3 sequences, about a sixth seen once. Source material: PBMCs. Receptors originate from a human donor in good health (CMV status not recorded). Some clones in this sample may be carry-over from other donors' samples. Both conserved end residues are part of each CDR3. The D gene is left open where the match is weak. Some rows mark clone size as missing; the rest say once, few, many or name a class of expanded clone.

j_call: TRBJ2-1
v_call: TRBV12-3/TRBV12-4
d_call: TRBD1
clone_size: few
cdr3_nt: TGTGCCAGCAGCTCGGACAGGGGGCCCAATGAGCAGTTCTTC
cdr3_aa: CASSSDRGPNEQFF

j_call: TRBJ1-2
v_call: TRBV12-3/TRBV12-4
d_call: NA
clone_size: NA
cdr3_nt: TGTGCCAGCAGTTTAGTATACAGGGATGGCTACACCTTC
cdr3_aa: CASSLVYRDGYTF

j_call: TRBJ1-1
v_call: TRBV20-1
d_call: TRBD1
clone_size: few
cdr3_nt: TGCAGTGCTAGGGGACCGACAGGGGCCTCGGGGGGGACTGAAGCTTTCTTT
cdr3_aa: CSARGPTGASGGTEAFF

j_call: TRBJ1-1
v_call: TRBV11-1
d_call: NA
clone_size: NA
cdr3_nt: TGTGCCAGCAGCTTTGGTGGGGGGACCACTGAAGCTTTCTTT
cdr3_aa: CASSFGGGTTEAFF

j_call: TRBJ1-1
v_call: TRBV4-3
d_call: NA
clone_size: NA
cdr3_nt: TGCGCCAGCAGCCAAGTGGGCAGGGGATTCACTGAAGCTTTCTTT
cdr3_aa: CASSQVGRGFTEAFF

j_call: TRBJ2-3
v_call: TRBV2
d_call: TRBD1
clone_size: few
cdr3_nt: TGTGCCAGCGGTGTGATCACAGGGGGAGATACGCAGTATTTT
cdr3_aa: CASGVITGGDTQYF

j_call: TRBJ2-1
v_call: TRBV6-1
d_call: NA
clone_size: many
cdr3_nt: TGTGCCAGCAGTCAAGGACAGCCGAGCTCCTACAATGAGCAGTTCTTC
cdr3_aa: CASSQGQPSSYNEQFF

j_call: TRBJ2-7
v_call: TRBV7-2
d_call: TRBD1
clone_size: many
cdr3_nt: TGTGCCAGCAGCCCCTGGACAGGGGCCCCCCCCTACGAGCAGTACTTC
cdr3_aa: CASSPWTGAPPYEQYF

j_call: TRBJ2-5
v_call: TRBV7-2
d_call: NA
clone_size: many
cdr3_nt: TGTGCCAGCAGCTTATTTACAGGGACAGAGACCCAGTACTTC
cdr3_aa: CASSLFTGTETQYF

j_call: TRBJ2-2
v_call: TRBV20-1
d_call: TRBD2
clone_size: NA
cdr3_nt: TGCAGTGCTAGAGATCCGAGACTAGCGGGGGGGAACACCGGGGAGCTGTTTTTT
cdr3_aa: CSARDPRLAGGNTGELFF

j_call: TRBJ2-3
v_call: TRBV14
d_call: TRBD1
clone_size: NA
cdr3_nt: TGTGCCAGCAGCCAGCGGGGGACAGGGGGCAGGGATTTT
cdr3_aa: CASSQRGTGGRDF

j_call: TRBJ2-7
v_call: TRBV4-1
d_call: TRBD1
clone_size: few
cdr3_nt: TGCGCCAGCAGCCAGGGGACAGTGAGCTCCTACGAGCAGTACTTC
cdr3_aa: CASSQGTVSSYEQYF

j_call: TRBJ2-7
v_call: TRBV27
d_call: TRBD1
clone_size: NA
cdr3_nt: TGTGCCAGCAGTTTGAAAAAGGGGGCGCCCTACGAGCAGTACTTC
cdr3_aa: CASSLKKGAPYEQYF

j_call: TRBJ2-5
v_call: TRBV5-4
d_call: NA
clone_size: NA
cdr3_nt: TGTGCCAGCAGCTCAGTTAGGGACCAAGAGACCCAGTACTTC
cdr3_aa: CASSSVRDQETQYF

j_call: TRBJ1-1
v_call: TRBV7-2
d_call: TRBD1
clone_size: many
cdr3_nt: TGTGCCAGCAGCAGAGACAGGGACACTGAAGCTTTCTTT
cdr3_aa: CASSRDRDTEAFF

j_call: TRBJ2-7
v_call: TRBV5-1
d_call: NA
clone_size: few
cdr3_nt: TGCGCCAGCAGCTTGGAGGGGGGAGACTACGAGCAGTACTTC
cdr3_aa: CASSLEGGDYEQYF

j_call: TRBJ1-5
v_call: TRBV7-2
d_call: NA
clone_size: many
cdr3_nt: TGTGCCAGCAGCTTAGCCGGCAGAGGTCAGCCCCAGCATTTT
cdr3_aa: CASSLAGRGQPQHF

j_call: TRBJ1-1
v_call: TRBV12-3/TRBV12-4
d_call: NA
clone_size: NA
cdr3_nt: TGTGCCAGCAGCTCCCACCAGGGGTTCACTGAAGCTTTCTTT
cdr3_aa: CASSSHQGFTEAFF

j_call: TRBJ1-1
v_call: TRBV25-1
d_call: NA
clone_size: NA
cdr3_nt: TGTGCCAGCTTCGGCACTGAAGCTTTCTTT
cdr3_aa: CASFGTEAFF

j_call: TRBJ2-7
v_call: TRBV4-1
d_call: TRBD2
clone_size: few
cdr3_nt: TGCGCCAGCAGCCAAGAGGTCACGGGGGGACGCGAGCAGTACTTC
cdr3_aa: CASSQEVTGGREQYF

j_call: TRBJ2-3
v_call: TRBV19
d_call: NA
clone_size: many
cdr3_nt: TGTGCCAGTAGCGCGACATATAGCACAGATACGCAGTATTTT
cdr3_aa: CASSATYSTDTQYF

j_call: TRBJ2-7
v_call: TRBV11-2
d_call: NA
clone_size: NA
cdr3_nt: TGTGCCAGCAGCCCCCAAGACGGAGCCTACGAGCAGTACTTC
cdr3_aa: CASSPQDGAYEQYF

j_call: TRBJ2-7
v_call: TRBV28
d_call: TRBD1
clone_size: once
cdr3_nt: TGTGCCAACAGTTTAAACTCGAGGACAGGGTCTGGCTACGAGCAGTACTTC
cdr3_aa: CANSLNSRTGSGYEQYF

j_call: TRBJ2-4
v_call: TRBV5-5
d_call: TRBD1
clone_size: many
cdr3_nt: TGTGCCAGCAGCTTCTACAGGGGGCAGGAAAACATTCAGTACTTC
cdr3_aa: CASSFYRGQENIQYF

j_call: TRBJ2-7
v_call: TRBV12-3/TRBV12-4
d_call: NA
clone_size: once
cdr3_nt: TGTGCCAGCAGACAAACAGCTACCCCCATCTACGAGCAGTACTTC
cdr3_aa: CASRQTATPIYEQYF

j_call: TRBJ1-3
v_call: TRBV4-3
d_call: NA
clone_size: many
cdr3_nt: TGCGCCAGCAGCCAAGTCGAGGGAAACACCATATATTTT
cdr3_aa: CASSQVEGNTIYF